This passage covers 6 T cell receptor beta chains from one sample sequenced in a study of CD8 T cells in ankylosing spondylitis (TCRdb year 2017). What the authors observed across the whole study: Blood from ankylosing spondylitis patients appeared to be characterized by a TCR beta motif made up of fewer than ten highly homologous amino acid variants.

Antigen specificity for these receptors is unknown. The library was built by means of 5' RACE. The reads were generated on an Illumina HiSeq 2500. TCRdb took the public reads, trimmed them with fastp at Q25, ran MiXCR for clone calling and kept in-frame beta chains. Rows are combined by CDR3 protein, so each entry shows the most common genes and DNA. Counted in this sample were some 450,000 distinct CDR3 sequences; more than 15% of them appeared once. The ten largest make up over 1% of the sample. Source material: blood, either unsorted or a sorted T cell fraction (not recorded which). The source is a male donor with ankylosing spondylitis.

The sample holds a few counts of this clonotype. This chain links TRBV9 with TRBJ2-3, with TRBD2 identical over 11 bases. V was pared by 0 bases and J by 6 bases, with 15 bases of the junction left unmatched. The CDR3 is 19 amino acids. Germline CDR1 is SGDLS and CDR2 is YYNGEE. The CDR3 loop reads CASSVATSGTFQRGDTQYF. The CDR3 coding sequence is TGTGCCAGCAGCGTAGCGACTAGCGGGACCTTCCAAAGGGGTGATACGCAGTATTTT.

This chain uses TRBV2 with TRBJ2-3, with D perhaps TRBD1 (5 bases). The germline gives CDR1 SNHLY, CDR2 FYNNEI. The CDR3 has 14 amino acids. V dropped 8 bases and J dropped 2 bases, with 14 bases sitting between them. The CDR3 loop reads CASHQGSFTDTQYF. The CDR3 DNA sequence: TGTGCCAGCCATCAGGGTTCTTTCACAGATACGCAGTATTTT.

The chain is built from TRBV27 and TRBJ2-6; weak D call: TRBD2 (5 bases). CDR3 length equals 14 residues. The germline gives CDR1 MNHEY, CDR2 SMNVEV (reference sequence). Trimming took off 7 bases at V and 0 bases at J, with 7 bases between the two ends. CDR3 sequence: CASTGSSGANVLTF. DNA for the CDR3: TGTGCCAGCACGGGAAGCTCTGGGGCCAACGTCCTGACTTTC.

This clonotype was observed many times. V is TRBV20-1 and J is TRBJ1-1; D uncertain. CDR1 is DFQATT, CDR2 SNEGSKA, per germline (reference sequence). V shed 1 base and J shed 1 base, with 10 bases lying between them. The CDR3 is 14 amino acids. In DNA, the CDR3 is TGCAGTGCTAGAGCGCAGATCCGGAACACTGAAGCTTTCTTT. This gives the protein CSARAQIRNTEAFF.

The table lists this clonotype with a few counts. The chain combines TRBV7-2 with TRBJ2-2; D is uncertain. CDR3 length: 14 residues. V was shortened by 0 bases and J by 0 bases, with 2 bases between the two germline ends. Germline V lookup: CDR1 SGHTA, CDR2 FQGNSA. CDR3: CASSLATNTGELFF. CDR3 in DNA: TGTGCCAGCAGCTTAGCAACGAACACCGGGGAGCTGTTTTTT.

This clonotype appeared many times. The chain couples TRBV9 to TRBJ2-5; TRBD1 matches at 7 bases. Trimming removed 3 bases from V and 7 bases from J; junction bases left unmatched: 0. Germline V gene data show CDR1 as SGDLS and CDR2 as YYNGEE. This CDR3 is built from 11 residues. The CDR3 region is CASSAGGTQYF. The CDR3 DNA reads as TGTGCCAGCAGCGCAGGGGGGACCCAGTACTTC.